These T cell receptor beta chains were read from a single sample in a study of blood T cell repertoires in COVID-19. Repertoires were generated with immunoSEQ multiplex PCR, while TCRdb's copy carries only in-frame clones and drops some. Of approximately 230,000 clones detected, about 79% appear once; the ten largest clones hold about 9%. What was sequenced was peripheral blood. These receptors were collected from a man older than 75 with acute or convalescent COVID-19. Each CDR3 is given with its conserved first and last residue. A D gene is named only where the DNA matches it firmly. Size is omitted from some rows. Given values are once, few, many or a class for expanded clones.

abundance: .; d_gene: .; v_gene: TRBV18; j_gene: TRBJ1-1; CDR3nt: TGTGCCAGCCGGTCGGGCAGGGAAAAGAACACTGAAGCTTTCTTT; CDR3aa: CASRSGREKNTEAFF
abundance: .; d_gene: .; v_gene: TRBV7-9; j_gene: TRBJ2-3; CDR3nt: TGTGCCAGCAACACCGGACAGCGCACAGATACGCAGTATTTT; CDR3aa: CASNTGQRTDTQYF
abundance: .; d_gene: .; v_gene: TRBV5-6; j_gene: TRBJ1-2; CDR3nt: TGTGCCAGCAGCACCGGGACACCTCATGGCTACACCTTC; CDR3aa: CASSTGTPHGYTF
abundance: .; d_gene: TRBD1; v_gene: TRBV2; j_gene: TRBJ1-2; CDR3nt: TGTGCCAGCAGTGAGGCGACAGGGCCCCCGGGGGGCTACACCTTC; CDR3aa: CASSEATGPPGGYTF
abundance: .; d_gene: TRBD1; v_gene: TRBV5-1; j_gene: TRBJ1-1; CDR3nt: TGCGCCAGCAGCTTGGCGACAGGGCAGGTGAGCACTGAAGCTTTCTTT; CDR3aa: CASSLATGQVSTEAFF
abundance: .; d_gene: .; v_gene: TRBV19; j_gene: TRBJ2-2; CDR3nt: TGTGCCAGTAGTATCGGCAGGGGGAACACCGGGGAGCTGTTTTTT; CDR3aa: CASSIGRGNTGELFF
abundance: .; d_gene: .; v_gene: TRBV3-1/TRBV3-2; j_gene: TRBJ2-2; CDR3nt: TGTGCCAGCAGCCAAGAGGGGGATTGGGTAGCGGTGAACACCGGGGAGCTGTTTTTT; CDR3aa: CASSQEGDWVAVNTGELFF
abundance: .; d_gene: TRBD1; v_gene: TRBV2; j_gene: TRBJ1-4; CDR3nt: TGTGCCAGCACCCTACGCCCCGGGACAGGGGGCTTGACTAATGAAAAACTGTTTTTT; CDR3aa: CASTLRPGTGGLTNEKLFF
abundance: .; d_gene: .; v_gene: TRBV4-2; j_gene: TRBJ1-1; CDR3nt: TGTGCCAGCAGCCAAGCTCCCAGCCAGGTGAACACTGAAGCTTTCTTT; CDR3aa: CASSQAPSQVNTEAFF
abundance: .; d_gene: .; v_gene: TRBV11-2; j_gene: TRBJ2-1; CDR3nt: TGTGCCAGCAGCTCCTTCGACAGATACAATGAGCAGTTCTTC; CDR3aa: CASSSFDRYNEQFF
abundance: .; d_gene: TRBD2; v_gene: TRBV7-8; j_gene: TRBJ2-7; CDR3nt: TGTGCCAGCAGCCGGCGGGGCTCCATAGGGAGCGGGAGAGACGAGCAGTACTTC; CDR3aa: CASSRRGSIGSGRDEQYF
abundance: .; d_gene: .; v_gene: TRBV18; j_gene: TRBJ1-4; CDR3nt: TGTGCCAGCTCACTGGGTTTCGGGGTTACTGAAAAACTGTTTTTT; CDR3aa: CASSLGFGVTEKLFF
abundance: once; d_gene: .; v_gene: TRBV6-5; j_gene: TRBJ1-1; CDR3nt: TGTGCCAGCAGTTTAAAAGGGGTGGTCACTGAAGCTTTCTTT; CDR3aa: CASSLKGVVTEAFF
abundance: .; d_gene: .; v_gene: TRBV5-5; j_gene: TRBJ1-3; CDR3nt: TGTGCCAGCAGCTTGGACAGGGTGTATGGAAACACCATATATTTT; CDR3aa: CASSLDRVYGNTIYF
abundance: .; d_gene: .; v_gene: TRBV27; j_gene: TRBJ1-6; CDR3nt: TGTGCCAGCAGTTCCGCCATTAGCTCCTATAATTCACCCCTCCACTTT; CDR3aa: CASSSAISSYNSPLHF
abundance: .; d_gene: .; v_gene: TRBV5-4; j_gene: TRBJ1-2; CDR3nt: TGTGCCAGCAGCTTGTCAGGGGTCTATGGCTACACCTTC; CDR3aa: CASSLSGVYGYTF
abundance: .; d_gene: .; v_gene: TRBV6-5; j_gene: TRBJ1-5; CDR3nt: TGTGCCAGCAGTTCAGTTAATCAGCCCCAGCATTTT; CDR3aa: CASSSVNQPQHF
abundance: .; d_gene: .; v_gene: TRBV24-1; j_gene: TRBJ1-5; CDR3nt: TGTGCCACCAGTGATTCCAGGGTCCTCGGGTACCAGCATTTT; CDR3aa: CATSDSRVLGYQHF
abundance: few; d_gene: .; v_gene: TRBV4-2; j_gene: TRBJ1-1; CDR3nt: TGTGCCAGCAGCCAAGTGGGGGGGTCGTCCACTGAAGCTTTCTTT; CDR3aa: CASSQVGGSSTEAFF
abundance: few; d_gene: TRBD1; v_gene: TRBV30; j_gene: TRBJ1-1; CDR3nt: TGTGCCTGGAGTGTCGGACAGGGATACACTGAAGCTTTCTTT; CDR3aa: CAWSVGQGYTEAFF
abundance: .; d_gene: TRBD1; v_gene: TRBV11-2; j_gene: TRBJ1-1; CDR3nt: TGTGCCAGCAGCTCGGGACAGACCCCTTTTGGGAACACTGAAGCTTTCTTT; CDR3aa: CASSSGQTPFGNTEAFF
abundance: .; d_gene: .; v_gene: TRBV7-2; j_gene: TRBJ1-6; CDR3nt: TGTGCCAGCAGCTATGGGACAAATAATTCACCCCTCCACTTT; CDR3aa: CASSYGTNNSPLHF
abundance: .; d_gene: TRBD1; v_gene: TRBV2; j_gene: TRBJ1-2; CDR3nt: TGTGCCAGCAGCGAGGGGGCAGGGAGGCATGGCGGTGGCTACACCTTC; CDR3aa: CASSEGAGRHGGGYTF
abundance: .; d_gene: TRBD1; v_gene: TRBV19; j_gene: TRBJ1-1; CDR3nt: TGTGCCAGTAGGCTCTTTGGGTCGGGACAGGGTCGGCACACTGAAGCTTTCTTT; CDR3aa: CASRLFGSGQGRHTEAFF
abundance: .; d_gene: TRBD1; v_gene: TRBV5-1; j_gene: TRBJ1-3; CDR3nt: TGCGCCAGCAGTTCCACAGGGGGCGCCGGAAACACCATATATTTT; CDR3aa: CASSSTGGAGNTIYF
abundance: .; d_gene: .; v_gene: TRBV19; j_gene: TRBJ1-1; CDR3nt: TGTGCCAGTAGTATAGGGGGCTTAACTGAAGCTTTCTTT; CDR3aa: CASSIGGLTEAFF
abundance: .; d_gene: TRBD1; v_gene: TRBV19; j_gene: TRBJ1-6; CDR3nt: TGTGCCAGTAGTGTCAGGGGGCCCTCCTATAATTCACCCCTCCACTTT; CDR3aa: CASSVRGPSYNSPLHF
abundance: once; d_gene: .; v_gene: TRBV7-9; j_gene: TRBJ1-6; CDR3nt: TGTGCGTCGGGGGGGGAGTCTAGTTCACCCCTCCACTTT; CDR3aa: CASGGESSSPLHF
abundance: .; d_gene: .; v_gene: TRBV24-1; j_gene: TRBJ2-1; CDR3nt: TGTGCCACCAGTGATCCGCGGTCGCCGGACAATGAGCAGTTCTTC; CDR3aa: CATSDPRSPDNEQFF
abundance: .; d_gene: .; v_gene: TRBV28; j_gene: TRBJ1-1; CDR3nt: TGTGCCAACCAGGACAGTCGGGGCACTGAAGCTTTCTTT; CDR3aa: CANQDSRGTEAFF
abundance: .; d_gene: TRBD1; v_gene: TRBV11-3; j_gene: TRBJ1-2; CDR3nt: TGTGCCAGCAGCTCGCCGGGACAGCCCAACTATGGCTACACCTTC; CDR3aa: CASSSPGQPNYGYTF
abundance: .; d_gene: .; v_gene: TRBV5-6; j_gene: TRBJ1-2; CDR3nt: TGTGCCAGCACTGGCCTGGCCGCTGGCTACACCTTC; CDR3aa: CASTGLAAGYTF
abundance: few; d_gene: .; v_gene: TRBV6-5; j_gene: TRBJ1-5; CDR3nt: TGTGCCAGCAGTCGTGAGGGTCGGGGTCAGCCCCAGCATTTT; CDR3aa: CASSREGRGQPQHF
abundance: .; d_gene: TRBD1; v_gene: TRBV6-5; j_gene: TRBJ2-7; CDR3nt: TGTGCCAGCTCCAGGGGACAGCACTACGAGCAGTACTTC; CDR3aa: CASSRGQHYEQYF
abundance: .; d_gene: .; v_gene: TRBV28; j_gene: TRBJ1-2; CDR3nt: TGTGCCAGTGCGGTGGGGGCTGGCTATGGCTACACCTTC; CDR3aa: CASAVGAGYGYTF
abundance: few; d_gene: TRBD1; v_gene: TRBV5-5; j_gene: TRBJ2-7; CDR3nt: TGTGCCAGCACCCATACAGGGGGCGCGGGCTACGAGCAGTACTTC; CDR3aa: CASTHTGGAGYEQYF
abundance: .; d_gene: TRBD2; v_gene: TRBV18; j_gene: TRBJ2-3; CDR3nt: TGTGCCAGCTCACCAGGCCTCGGGGGGAGCACAGATACGCAGTATTTT; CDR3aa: CASSPGLGGSTDTQYF
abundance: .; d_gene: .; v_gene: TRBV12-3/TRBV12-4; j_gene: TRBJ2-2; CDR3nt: TGTGCCAGCAGTTTCCGGGACACCGGGGAGCTGTTTTTT; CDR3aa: CASSFRDTGELFF
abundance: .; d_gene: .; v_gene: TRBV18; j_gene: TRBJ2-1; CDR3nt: TGTGCCAGCTCACCCTTAGCGGTTAGCTCCTACAATGAGCAGTTCTTC; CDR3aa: CASSPLAVSSYNEQFF
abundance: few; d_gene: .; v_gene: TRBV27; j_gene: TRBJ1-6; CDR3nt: TGTGCCAGCAGTAAAGGGGGAGTCTTTAATTCACCCCTCCACTTT; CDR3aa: CASSKGGVFNSPLHF
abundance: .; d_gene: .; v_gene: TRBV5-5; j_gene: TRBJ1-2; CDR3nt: TGTGCCAGCAGCTTGTACAGGAGACAGCGTAACTATGGCTACACCTTC; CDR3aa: CASSLYRRQRNYGYTF
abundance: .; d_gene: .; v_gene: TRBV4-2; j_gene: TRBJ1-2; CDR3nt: TGTGCCAGCAGCCATTCACCGACAGAACAGAACTATGGCTACACCTTC; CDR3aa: CASSHSPTEQNYGYTF
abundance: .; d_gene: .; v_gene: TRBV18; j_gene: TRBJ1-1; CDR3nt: TGTGCCAGCTCACCACTGAGAACAGAGAACACTGAAGCTTTCTTT; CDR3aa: CASSPLRTENTEAFF
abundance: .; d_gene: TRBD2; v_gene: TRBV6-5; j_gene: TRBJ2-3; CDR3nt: TGTGCCAGCAGAGGGGGAGCGGGAGGGCCGCATACGCAGTATTTT; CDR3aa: CASRGGAGGPHTQYF
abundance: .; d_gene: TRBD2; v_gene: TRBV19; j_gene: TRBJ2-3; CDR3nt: TGTGCCAGTAGTCCCCTACTTAGGACTAGCGATTCAGATACGCAGTATTTT; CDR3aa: CASSPLLRTSDSDTQYF
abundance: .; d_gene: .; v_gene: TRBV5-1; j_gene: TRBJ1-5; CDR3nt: TGCGCCAGCAGCTTGGGAGGGAATGAGGTGCAGTCCCAGCATTTT; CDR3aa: CASSLGGNEVQSQHF
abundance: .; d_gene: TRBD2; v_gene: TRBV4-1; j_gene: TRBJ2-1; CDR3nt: TGCGCCAGCAGCCACCTAGGGAGGGCCGACTACAATGAGCAGTTCTTC; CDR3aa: CASSHLGRADYNEQFF
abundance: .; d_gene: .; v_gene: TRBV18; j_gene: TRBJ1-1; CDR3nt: TGTGCCAGCTCACCACCCCCAGGGTATATGAACACTGAAGCTTTCTTT; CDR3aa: CASSPPPGYMNTEAFF
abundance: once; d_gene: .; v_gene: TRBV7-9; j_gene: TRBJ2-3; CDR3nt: TGTGCCAGCAGCTTAACAGCCACAGATACGCAGTATTTT; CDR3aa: CASSLTATDTQYF
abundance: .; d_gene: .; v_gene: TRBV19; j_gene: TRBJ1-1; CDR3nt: TGTGCCAGTAGTATAGTGGGCGGGGGCAAGTGGACTGAAGCTTTCTTT; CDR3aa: CASSIVGGGKWTEAFF
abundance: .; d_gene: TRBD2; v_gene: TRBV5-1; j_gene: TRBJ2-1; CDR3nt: TGCGCCAGCAGCGGAACTAGCGGGGGGATTATTGAGCAGTTCTTC; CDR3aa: CASSGTSGGIIEQFF
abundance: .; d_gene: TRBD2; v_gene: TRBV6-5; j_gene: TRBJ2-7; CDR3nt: TGTGCCAGCAGTTTCGCCCTCCGACTAGCTCCCTACGAGCAGTACTTC; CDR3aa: CASSFALRLAPYEQYF
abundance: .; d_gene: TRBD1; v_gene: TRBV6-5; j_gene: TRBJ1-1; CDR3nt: TGTGCCAGCAGTCGCCGGGACAGTAACACTGAAGCTTTCTTT; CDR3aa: CASSRRDSNTEAFF
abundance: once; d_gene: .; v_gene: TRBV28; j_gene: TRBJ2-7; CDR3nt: TGTGCCAGCAGTGGGTCCCCCAGGCTACGCGAGCAGTACTTC; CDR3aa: CASSGSPRLREQYF